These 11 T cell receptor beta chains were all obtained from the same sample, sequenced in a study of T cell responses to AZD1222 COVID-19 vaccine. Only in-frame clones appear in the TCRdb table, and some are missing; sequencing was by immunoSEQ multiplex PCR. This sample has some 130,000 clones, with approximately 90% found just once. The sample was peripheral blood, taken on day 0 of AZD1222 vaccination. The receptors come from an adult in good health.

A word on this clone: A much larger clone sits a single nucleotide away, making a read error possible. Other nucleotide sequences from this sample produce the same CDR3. DNA for the CDR3: TGTGCCAGCAGCCCCCCCGGACCGGGGGGCGCACCCCTCCACTTT. As protein: CASSPPGPGGAPLHF. The rearrangement joins TRBV21-1 to TRBJ1-6. TRBV21-1 is an annotated pseudogene. The CDR3 covers 15 residues.

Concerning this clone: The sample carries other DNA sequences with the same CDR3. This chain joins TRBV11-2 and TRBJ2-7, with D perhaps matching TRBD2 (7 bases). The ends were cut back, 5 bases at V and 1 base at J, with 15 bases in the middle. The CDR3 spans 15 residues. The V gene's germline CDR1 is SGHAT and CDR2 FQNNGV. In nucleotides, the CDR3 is TGTGCCAGCAGCCCAGGCGGGGGCCTTTCCTACGAGCAGTACTTC. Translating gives CASSPGGGLSYEQYF.

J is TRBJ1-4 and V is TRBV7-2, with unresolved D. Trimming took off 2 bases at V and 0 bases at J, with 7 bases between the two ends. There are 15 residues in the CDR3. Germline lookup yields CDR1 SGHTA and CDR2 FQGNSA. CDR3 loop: CASSLRAATNEKLFF. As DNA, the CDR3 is TGTGCCAGCAGCTTAAGGGCCGCAACTAATGAAAAACTGTTTTTT. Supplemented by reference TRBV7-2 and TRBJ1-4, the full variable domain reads GAGVSQSPSNKVTEKGKDVELRCDPISGHTALYWYRQSLGQGLEFLIYFQGNSAPDKSGLPSDRFSAERTGGSVSTLTIQRTQQEDSAVYLCASSLRAATNEKLFFGSGTQLSVL.

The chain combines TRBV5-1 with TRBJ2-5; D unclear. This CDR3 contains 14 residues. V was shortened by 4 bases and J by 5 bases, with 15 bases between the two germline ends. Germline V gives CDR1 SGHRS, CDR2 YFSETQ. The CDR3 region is CASSPTVQEETQYF. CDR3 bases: TGCGCCAGCAGCCCGACCGTCCAGGAGGAGACCCAGTACTTC.

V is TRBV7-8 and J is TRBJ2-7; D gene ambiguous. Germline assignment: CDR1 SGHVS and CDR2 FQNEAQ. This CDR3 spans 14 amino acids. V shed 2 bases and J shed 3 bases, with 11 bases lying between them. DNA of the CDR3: TGTGCCAGCAGCTTATTGGCCAATTACTACGAGCAGTACTTC. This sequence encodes CASSLLANYYEQYF. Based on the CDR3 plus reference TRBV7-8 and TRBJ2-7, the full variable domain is GAGVSQSPRYKVAKRGQDVALRCDPISGHVSLFWYQQALGQGPEFLTYFQNEAQLDKSGLPSDRFFAERPEGSVSTLKIQRTQQEDSAVYLCASSLLANYYEQYFGPGTRLTVT.

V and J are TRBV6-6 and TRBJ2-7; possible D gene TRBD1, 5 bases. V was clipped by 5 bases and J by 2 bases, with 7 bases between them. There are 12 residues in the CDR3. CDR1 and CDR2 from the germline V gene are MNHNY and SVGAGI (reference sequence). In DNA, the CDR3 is TGTGCCAGCAGTCCAGGGACCTACGAGCAGTACTTC. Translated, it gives CASSPGTYEQYF.

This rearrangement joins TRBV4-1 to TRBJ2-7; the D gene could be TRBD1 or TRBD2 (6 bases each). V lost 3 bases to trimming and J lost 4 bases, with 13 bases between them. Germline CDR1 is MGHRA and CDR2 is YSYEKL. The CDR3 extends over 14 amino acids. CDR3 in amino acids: CASSHRGRGYEQYF. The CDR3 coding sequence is TGCGCCAGCAGCCATCGGGGGCGCGGTTACGAGCAGTACTTC.

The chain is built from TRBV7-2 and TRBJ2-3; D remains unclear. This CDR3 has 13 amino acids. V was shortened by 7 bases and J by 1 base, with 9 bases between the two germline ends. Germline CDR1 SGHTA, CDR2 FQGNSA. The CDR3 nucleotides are TGTGCCAGCACCTACCGCGGCACAGATACGCAGTATTTT. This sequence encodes CASTYRGTDTQYF.

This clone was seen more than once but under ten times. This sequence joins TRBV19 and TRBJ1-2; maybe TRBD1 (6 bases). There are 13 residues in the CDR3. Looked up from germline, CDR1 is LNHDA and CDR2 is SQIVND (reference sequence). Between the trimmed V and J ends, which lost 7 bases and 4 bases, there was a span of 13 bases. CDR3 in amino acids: CASMTGQLYGYTF. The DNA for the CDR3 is TGTGCCAGTATGACCGGACAGCTCTATGGCTACACCTTC.

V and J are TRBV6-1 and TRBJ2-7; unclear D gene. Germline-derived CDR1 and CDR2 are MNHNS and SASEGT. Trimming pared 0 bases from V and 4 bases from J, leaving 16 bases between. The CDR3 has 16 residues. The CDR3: CASSEALDRWVYEQYF. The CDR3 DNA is TGTGCCAGCAGTGAAGCGCTAGACCGCTGGGTGTACGAGCAGTACTTC.

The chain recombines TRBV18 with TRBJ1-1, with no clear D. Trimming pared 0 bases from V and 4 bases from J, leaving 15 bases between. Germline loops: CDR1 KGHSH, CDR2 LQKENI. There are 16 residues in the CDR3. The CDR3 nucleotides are TGTGCCAGCTCACCACCGATCGGAGAAGGTACCACTGAAGCTTTCTTT. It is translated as CASSPPIGEGTTEAFF.